These 29 T cell receptor beta chains share one sample of origin, sequenced in a study of T cell responses to AZD1222 COVID-19 vaccine. Data came from immunoSEQ multiplex PCR; TCRdb stores just in-frame clones and leaves some out. The sample lists 100,000 to 150,000 clones, 85% to 90% seen once, with approximately 3.3% in the top ten. The material sequenced was peripheral blood, taken on day 0 of AZD1222 vaccination. Every receptor here comes from an adult in good health.

This sequence joins TRBV7-2 and TRBJ2-1; 7 bases fit TRBD2. Trimming cost V 5 bases and J 9 bases; bases outside gene matches: 13. The CDR3 is 15 residues long. Germline V CDR1 and CDR2: SGHTA, FQGNSA. The CDR3: CASSVGGGGSREQFF. DNA for the CDR3: TGTGCCAGCAGCGTAGGTGGCGGCGGGAGTCGTGAGCAGTTCTTC.

This clone was counted between two and nine times. The rearrangement joins TRBV12-3 or TRBV12-4 to TRBJ1-2; D gene ambiguous. The CDR3 contains 13 residues. With 6 bases removed from V and 6 bases from J, the gap between germline ends came to 14 bases. For the CDR3, the DNA is TGTGCCAGCAGGGTCCTGGACGGAGATGGCTACACCTTC. This sequence encodes CASRVLDGDGYTF.

J is TRBJ2-7 and V is TRBV28; D unresolved. This CDR3 has 15 residues. Germline V lookup: CDR1 MDHEN, CDR2 SYDVKM. The V end was cut by 3 bases, the J end by 5 bases, with 17 bases between. CDR3 loop: CASSLPRLLTHEQYF. Here the CDR3 DNA reads TGTGCCAGCAGTTTGCCCAGACTTTTAACCCACGAGCAGTACTTC. Full variable domain (missing parts from reference TRBV28 and TRBJ2-7): DVKVTQSSRYLVKRTGEKVFLECVQDMDHENMFWYRQDPGLGLRLIYFSYDVKMKEKGDIPEGYSVSREKKERFSLILESASTNQTSMYLCASSLPRLLTHEQYFGPGTRLTVT.

The chain carries TRBV5-6 and TRBJ1-3; 7 bases are shared with TRBD1. This CDR3 comprises 15 residues. The ends lost 1 base at V and 0 bases at J; junction bases unmatched: 1. CDR1 is SGHDT, CDR2 YYEEEE, per germline. This CDR3 is CASSLTGDSGNTIYF. CDR3 sequence (DNA): TGTGCCAGCAGCTTGACAGGGGACTCTGGAAACACCATATATTTT.

This clone appeared a single time. This sequence joins TRBV21-1 and TRBJ2-2. TRBV21-1 is a listed pseudogene. The CDR3 runs 13 residues. In nucleotides, the CDR3 is TGTGCCAGCAGCGCACAAGGCCCCGGGGAGCTGTTTTTT. Translated, it gives CASSAQGPGELFF.

The genes are TRBV6-5 and TRBJ2-2; 10 nucleotides line up with TRBD1. The CDR3 loop spans 15 amino acids. The V gene end was trimmed by 5 bases and the J gene end by 7 bases; junction bases not matched to a gene: 7. Per the germline V gene, CDR1 is MNHEY and CDR2 is SVGAGI. The CDR3 region is CASSRTGGGSGELFF. The CDR3 bases are TGTGCCAGCAGTCGGACAGGGGGTGGGAGCGGGGAGCTGTTTTTT.

V and J are TRBV6-1 and TRBJ1-5, with unresolved D. Germline V gene sequence: CDR1 MNHNS, CDR2 SASEGT. This CDR3 has 13 residues. The V end was cut by 1 base, the J end by 3 bases, with 4 bases between. CDR3 DNA sequence: TGTGCCAGCAGTGAAGTTAACAATCAGCCCCAGCATTTT. It encodes CASSEVNNQPQHF.

The J gene is TRBJ1-2, the V gene TRBV10-3; no clear D gene. CDR3 size: 15 residues. CDR1 ENHRY and CDR2 SYGVKD come from the germline V gene. Deletions cut 0 bases from V and 0 bases from J, with 8 bases between. Written as DNA, the CDR3 is TGTGCCATCAGTGAGTCCAGAGGTCCTAACTATGGCTACACCTTC. Its protein is CAISESRGPNYGYTF.

This chain joins TRBV4-3 and TRBJ2-2, with 11 bases aligning to TRBD2. The length of the CDR3 is 19 residues. CDR1 is LGHNA and CDR2 is YSLEER in the germline V gene. The ends lost 0 bases at V and 0 bases at J; junction bases unmatched: 6. The CDR3 loop reads CASSQEPVTSGTNTGELFF. The CDR3 DNA reads TGCGCCAGCAGCCAAGAGCCAGTGACTAGCGGGACGAACACCGGGGAGCTGTTTTTT.

This chain links TRBV9 with TRBJ2-2, with TRBD2 matching over 7 bases. Trimming removed 6 bases from V and 4 bases from J; junction bases left unmatched: 9. Germline-derived CDR1 and CDR2 are SGDLS and YYNGEE. This CDR3 comprises 15 residues. The CDR3 reads CASTPGGGSTGELFF. In DNA, the CDR3 is TGTGCCAGCACACCGGGAGGCGGAAGCACCGGGGAGCTGTTTTTT.

This rearrangement joins TRBV27 to TRBJ2-7, with TRBD1 matching over 9 bases. This CDR3 has 14 residues. The trim removed 5 bases at V and 4 bases at J, leaving 6 bases unmatched. Germline V gene lookup returns CDR1 MNHEY and CDR2 SMNVEV (reference sequence). The CDR3 DNA follows: TGTGCCAGCAGTGAACAGGGGGCGCCTTACGAGCAGTACTTC. Its translation is CASSEQGAPYEQYF.

V gene TRBV28 combines with J gene TRBJ1-1; possibly TRBD1 for D (5 bases). From germline, CDR1 is MDHEN and CDR2 SYDVKM. V was clipped by 3 bases and J by 3 bases, with 8 bases between them. This CDR3 comprises 13 residues. The CDR3 is CASSLIGDTEAFF. DNA of the CDR3: TGTGCCAGCAGTTTGATAGGGGACACTGAAGCTTTCTTT.

The J gene is TRBJ1-1, the V gene TRBV7-9, with a tentative D call TRBD1 (5 bases). This CDR3 has 14 residues. V was cut by 3 bases and J by 2 bases, with 10 bases left in between. Germline loops: CDR1 SEHNR, CDR2 FQNEAQ (reference sequence). This CDR3 is CASSFPGTNTEAFF. The CDR3, as DNA: TGTGCCAGCAGCTTCCCAGGGACCAACACTGAAGCTTTCTTT.

Here the CDR3 reads CATSDFGDRGYEQYF. In DNA, the CDR3 is TGTGCCACCAGTGATTTCGGGGACAGGGGTTACGAGCAGTACTTC. The rearrangement links TRBV24-1 to TRBJ2-7, with TRBD1 matching 10 bases. The germline gives CDR1 KGHDR, CDR2 SFDVKD. The CDR3 has 15 amino acids. The trim removed 1 base at V and 4 bases at J, leaving 3 bases unmatched.

This chain joins TRBV12-5 and TRBJ1-2; weak D call: TRBD1 (6 bases). CDR1 and CDR2 (germline): LGHNT, FRNRAP. Trimming took 0 bases from V and 4 from J, leaving 27 bases between them. There are 20 residues in the CDR3. DNA of the CDR3: TGTGCTAGTGGTTTGGTACCGGATCCCGGTCGGGGGGCGACGGGCTATGGCTACACCTTC. It translates to CASGLVPDPGRGATGYGYTF. The full variable domain, completed using reference TRBV12-5 and TRBJ1-2, is DARVTQTPRHKVTEMGQEVTMRCQPILGHNTVFWYRQTMMQGLELLAYFRNRAPLDDSGMPKDRFSAEMPDATLATLKIQPSEPRDSAVYFCASGLVPDPGRGATGYGYTFGSGTRLTVV.

V is TRBV2 and J is TRBJ2-7, with a tentative D call TRBD2 (5 bases). The length of the CDR3 is 15 residues. With 6 bases removed from V and 5 bases from J, the gap between germline ends came to 20 bases. Germline CDR1 is SNHLY and CDR2 is FYNNEI. CDR3: CASSEWVSSGNEQYF. The CDR3 DNA sequence: TGTGCCAGCAGCGAGTGGGTGAGTTCGGGGAACGAGCAGTACTTC. The variable domain in full, completed from reference TRBV2 and TRBJ2-7, reads EPEVTQTPSHQVTQMGQEVILRCVPISNHLYFYWYRQILGQKVEFLVSFYNNEISEKSEIFDDQFSVERPDGSNFTLKIRSTKLEDSAMYFCASSEWVSSGNEQYFGPGTRLTVT.

The V gene is TRBV2, the J gene TRBJ2-6; perhaps TRBD1 as D (5 bases). V lost 5 bases to trimming and J lost 1 base, with 9 bases between them. Germline CDR1 and CDR2: SNHLY and FYNNEI. This CDR3 spans 15 amino acids. The DNA for the CDR3 is TGTGCCAGCAGTACTCAGGGTTCTGGGGCCAACGTCCTGACTTTC. This gives the protein CASSTQGSGANVLTF.

CDR3 residues: CASSPTGVAEKLFF. Written as DNA, the CDR3 is TGTGCCAGCAGTCCAACAGGGGTCGCTGAAAAACTGTTTTTT. The rearrangement uses TRBV27 and TRBJ1-4; 7 positions agree with TRBD1. CDR1 and CDR2 (germline): MNHEY, SMNVEV (reference sequence). The CDR3 sequence is 14 residues long. The J segment lost 7 bases and the V segment lost 5 bases, leaving 7 bases of the junction unmatched.

This clone was detected only once. The chain links TRBV4-1 to TRBJ1-6; 8 bases align to TRBD1. Per germline, CDR1 MGHRA and CDR2 YSYEKL. This CDR3 is 18 amino acids long. J lost 8 bases, V lost 5 bases, and 17 bases had no gene match. The CDR3 spells CASSFRQGSFSHHSPLHF. CDR3 nucleotide sequence: TGCGCCAGCAGCTTCCGACAGGGGTCGTTCAGTCATCATTCACCCCTCCACTTT.

The CDR3 protein is CASSGAGTFRDEQYF. The CDR3 DNA reads as TGTGCCAGCAGCGGGGCAGGGACCTTTCGTGACGAGCAGTACTTC. The V gene is TRBV13, the J gene TRBJ2-7; D may correspond to TRBD1 or TRBD2 (5 bases each). Trimming stripped 5 bases from V and 5 bases from J, with 19 bases between. The CDR3 loop spans 15 amino acids. Germline CDR1 is PRHDT and CDR2 is FYEKMQ (reference sequence). Combining the CDR3 with reference TRBV13 and TRBJ2-7 gives the whole variable domain AAGVIQSPRHLIKEKRETATLKCYPIPRHDTVYWYQQGPGQDPQFLISFYEKMQSDKGSIPDRFSAQQFSDYHSELNMSSLELGDSALYFCASSGAGTFRDEQYFGPGTRLTVT.

The rearrangement joins TRBV12-5 to TRBJ2-3; D unresolved. Germline V gives CDR1 LGHNT, CDR2 FRNRAP. V gave up 1 base and J gave up 2 bases, with 7 bases separating them. This CDR3 is built from 14 residues. Written as DNA, the CDR3 is TGTGCTAGTGGTTTGGGTGGACCCACAGATACGCAGTATTTT. Translating it yields CASGLGGPTDTQYF.

The chain uses TRBV4-2 and TRBJ2-1; 9 nucleotides agree with TRBD1. The CDR3 contains 17 residues. CDR1 LGHNA and CDR2 YNFKEQ come from the germline V gene. J gave up 5 bases and V 4 bases, and 12 bases lay outside the gene matches. Here the CDR3 reads CASSLHAGTGPDNEQFF. Written as DNA, the CDR3 is TGTGCCAGCAGCCTGCACGCCGGGACAGGGCCTGACAATGAGCAGTTCTTC.

The chain is built from TRBV5-6 and TRBJ2-1, with no clear D. V was trimmed by 1 base and J by 5 bases, leaving 16 bases between them. The CDR3 contains 16 residues. Germline loops: CDR1 SGHDT, CDR2 YYEEEE. The chain's CDR3 is CASSLSGRQWDNEQFF. CDR3 coding DNA: TGTGCCAGCAGCTTGTCTGGCCGCCAGTGGGACAATGAGCAGTTCTTC.

The gene calls are TRBV28 and TRBJ1-1; the D is unclear. The germline V gene has CDR1 MDHEN and CDR2 SYDVKM. The V and J ends lost 6 bases and 4 bases respectively, with 15 bases between them. The CDR3 extends over 14 amino acids. CDR3 bases: TGTGCCAGCAGGGGTGCCGCGGGCGTCACTGAAGCTTTCTTT. Residues: CASRGAAGVTEAFF.

The chain employs TRBV7-3 and TRBJ2-6, with 7 bases lining up with TRBD1. The CDR3 length is 17 residues. Germline V gene lookup returns CDR1 SGHTA and CDR2 FQGTGA. After removal of 0 bases from V and 1 base from J, the junction contained 3 bases not matched to a gene. The CDR3 loop reads CASSLTGGVSGANVLTF. The CDR3, as DNA: TGTGCCAGCAGCTTAACAGGGGGCGTTTCTGGGGCCAACGTCCTGACTTTC. The full variable domain, with the rest looked up from reference TRBV7-3 and TRBJ2-6, is GAGVSQTPSNKVTEKGKYVELRCDPISGHTALYWYRQSLGQGPEFLIYFQGTGAADDSGLPNDRFFAVRPEGSVSTLKIQRTERGDSAVYLCASSLTGGVSGANVLTFGAGSRLTVL.

In this sample, this clone is medium-sized (0.01 to 0.1%). The chain uses TRBV14 and TRBJ2-1; either TRBD1 or TRBD2 may fit D (5 bases each). Trimming took off 4 bases at V and 5 bases at J, with 9 bases between the two ends. This CDR3 is 13 amino acids long. CDR1 SGHDN and CDR2 FVKESK come from the germline V gene. The CDR3 bases are TGTGCCAGCAGCCCCGGGACCCACAATGAGCAGTTCTTC. As protein: CASSPGTHNEQFF.

The rearrangement links TRBV5-1 to TRBJ1-5; D perhaps matches TRBD1 (5 bases). CDR3 length: 15 residues. V lost 5 bases to trimming and J lost 3 bases, with 15 bases between them. CDR1 and CDR2 from the germline V gene are SGHRS and YFSETQ. This chain's CDR3 is CASRQNGASNQPQHF. Written as DNA, the CDR3 is TGCGCCAGCAGGCAAAACGGGGCTTCCAATCAGCCCCAGCATTTT.

V is TRBV2 and J is TRBJ1-2, with 9 bases aligning to TRBD1. CDR3 length: 14 amino acids. The junction had 6 bases not matched to a gene; V was cut back by 7 bases and J by 3 bases. Germline V CDR1 and CDR2: SNHLY, FYNNEI. This CDR3 reads CASTSQGADYGYTF. The CDR3, as DNA: TGTGCCAGCACGTCACAGGGGGCCGACTATGGCTACACCTTC.

The J gene is TRBJ1-1, the V gene TRBV3-1 (or the pseudogene TRBV3-2); 7 bases line up with TRBD1. The CDR3 has 14 residues. Trimming cost V 0 bases and J 9 bases; bases outside gene matches: 7. Germline CDR1 LGHDT, CDR2 YNNKEL (reference sequence). CDR3 coding DNA: TGTGCCAGCAGCCAAGATGGGGGACAGTCCAAAGCTTTCTTT. Amino acid sequence: CASSQDGGQSKAFF.